These 2 T cell receptor beta chains were all obtained from the same sample, sequenced in a study of blood T cell repertoires in COVID-19. Assay used: immunoSEQ multiplex PCR; TCRdb lists only in-frame clones, some missing. The data contain about 25,000 clones, about 89% of them seen just once; the ten biggest clones take up over 4.5%. Sequencing was done on a sample of peripheral blood. The origin of the receptors is a man aged 65 to 85 with active COVID-19.

This sequence joins TRBV6-2 or TRBV6-3 and TRBJ2-1; 14 nucleotides align to TRBD2. This CDR3 has 16 residues. Germline assignment: CDR1 MNHEY and CDR2 SVGEGT. J lost 10 bases, V lost 2 bases, and 7 bases had no gene match. This CDR3 is CASSYTGLAGATEQFF. The CDR3 bases are TGTGCCAGCAGTTACACGGGACTAGCGGGGGCCACGGAGCAGTTCTTC.

The CDR3 bases are TGTGCCAGCAGTTTGACAGGGGGCCCCTATGGCTACACCTTC. As protein: CASSLTGGPYGYTF. The chain recombines TRBV6-5 with TRBJ1-2; 10 bases match TRBD1. The ends lost 4 bases at V and 4 bases at J; junction bases unmatched: 3. The CDR3 loop spans 14 amino acids. CDR1 is MNHEY, CDR2 SVGAGI, per germline.